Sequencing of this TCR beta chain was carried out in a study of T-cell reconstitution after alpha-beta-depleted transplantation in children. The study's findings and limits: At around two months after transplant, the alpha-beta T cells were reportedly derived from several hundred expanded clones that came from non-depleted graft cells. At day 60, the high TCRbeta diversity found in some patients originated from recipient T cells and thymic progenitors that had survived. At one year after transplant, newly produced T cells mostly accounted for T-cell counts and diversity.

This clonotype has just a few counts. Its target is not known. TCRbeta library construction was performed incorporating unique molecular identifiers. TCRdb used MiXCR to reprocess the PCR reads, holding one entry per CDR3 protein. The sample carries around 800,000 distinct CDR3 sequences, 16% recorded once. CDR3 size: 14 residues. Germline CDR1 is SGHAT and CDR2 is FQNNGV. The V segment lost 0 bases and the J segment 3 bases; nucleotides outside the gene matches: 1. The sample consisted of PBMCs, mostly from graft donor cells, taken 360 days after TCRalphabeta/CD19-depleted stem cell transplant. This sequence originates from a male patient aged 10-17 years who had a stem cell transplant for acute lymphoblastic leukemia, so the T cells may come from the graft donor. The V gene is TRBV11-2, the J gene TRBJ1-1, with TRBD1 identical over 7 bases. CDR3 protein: CASSLEGQHTEAFF. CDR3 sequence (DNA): TGTGCCAGCAGCTTAGAGGGACAGCACACTGAAGCTTTCTTT.